Many counts were recorded for the clone carrying this T cell receptor (beta chain). Antigen: not known. This sample stems from a study of T cells after posttransplantation cyclophosphamide. The related graft donor's blood sample was taken on the day of bone marrow donation. General study results and limits: Tissue-infiltrating T cells from skin or gut overlapped little with blood T cells. Donor-recipient repertoire similarity was low at 1-2 months, rising over year one.

Clones were read by immunoSEQ multiplex PCR, and TCRdb kept only the in-frame ones, dropping some. The record shows about 25,000 clones for this sample, with no singletons present. This TCR was sampled from a woman between 50 and 59 years old in good health, CMV-negative, and a related stem cell transplant donor. The sequenced sample was PBMCs.

CDR3 DNA sequence: TGTGCCAGCAGCTGGAGTGCGGGAGTATACACCGGGGAGCTGTTTTTT. Translating gives CASSWSAGVYTGELFF. This rearrangement joins TRBV5-5 to TRBJ2-2; 7 positions match TRBD2. This CDR3 contains 16 residues. V was pared by 3 bases and J by 3 bases, with 8 bases of the junction left unmatched. From germline, CDR1 is SGHKS and CDR2 YYEKEE (reference sequence).